The 10 T cell receptor beta chains given below trace back to one sample, sequenced in a study of radiotherapy plus CTLA-4 blockade in lung cancer (dated 2018 in TCRdb). The library was prepared using the immunoSEQ multiplex PCR assay. TCRdb mirrors the immuneACCESS table, restricted to in-frame sequences. Some clones are absent from its copies; in checked studies, under half trace to an unresolved V gene, and the reason for the others is unknown. Recorded for this sample are tens of thousands of clones; 65% to 75% of them occurred a single time. The top ten clones comprise around a tenth of the sample. Sequencing used peripheral blood, obtained from a patient treated with radiotherapy plus ipilimumab. These receptors were obtained from a human donor with non-small cell lung cancer who had stable disease on radiotherapy plus ipilimumab.

The chain employs TRBV5-6 and TRBJ1-6, with TRBD1 identical over 9 bases. The length of the CDR3 is 15 residues. Germline-derived CDR1 and CDR2 are SGHDT and YYEEEE. J lost 6 bases, V lost 4 bases, and 5 bases had no gene match. CDR3 residues: CASSLGQGSNSPLHF. The CDR3 nucleotides are TGTGCCAGCAGCCTGGGACAGGGTAGTAATTCACCCCTCCACTTT.

This clone showed up just once. CDR3 nucleotide sequence: TGTGCCAGCAGCTTAGCCCTATACAGGGGGCCACAAGAGACCCAGTACTTC. This encodes CASSLALYRGPQETQYF. The chain recombines TRBV11-3 with TRBJ2-5; 9 nucleotides agree with TRBD1. V dropped 1 base and J dropped 2; count of bases not matched to a gene: 8. CDR1 and CDR2 (germline): SGHNT, YENEEA. This CDR3 has 17 amino acids.

CDR3 in amino acids: CASSSGGAVAFF. CDR3 DNA sequence: TGTGCCAGCAGTTCGGGGGGGGCGGTTGCTTTCTTT. J is TRBJ1-1 and V is TRBV6-5; TRBD1 is a possible D gene (6 bases). The V and J ends lost 4 bases and 11 bases respectively, with 14 bases between them. The CDR3 runs to 12 residues. Germline CDR1 is MNHEY and CDR2 is SVGAGI.

This clone was counted between two and nine times. The CDR3 sequence: CASSYQGAGSEAFF. In DNA, the CDR3 is TGTGCCAGCAGTTACCAGGGTGCAGGTTCTGAAGCTTTCTTT. The gene calls are TRBV6-6 and TRBJ1-1, with D tentatively TRBD1 (5 bases). Germline V gene data show CDR1 as MNHNY and CDR2 as SVGAGI (reference sequence). The germline V and J ends were trimmed by 2 bases and 6 bases, with 13 bases remaining between them. This CDR3 is 14 amino acids long.

This CDR3 is CASRRSGEKDTQYF. CDR3 nucleotides: TGCGCCAGCAGGCGATCGGGGGAGAAAGATACGCAGTATTTT. The genes are TRBV5-1 and TRBJ2-3; TRBD2 might be the D (6 bases). CDR1 is SGHRS, CDR2 YFSETQ, per germline. The CDR3 length is 14 residues. V lost 5 bases, J lost 5 bases, and 15 bases lay in between.

The DNA for the CDR3 is TGTGCCAGCAGCGGGACTGGGTTAGCCAAAAACATTCAGTACTTC. Amino acids: CASSGTGLAKNIQYF. The J gene is TRBJ2-4, the V gene TRBV5-6; the D gene is possibly TRBD2 (6 bases). V lost 4 bases, J lost 0 bases, and 11 bases lay in between. The length of the CDR3 is 15 residues. CDR1 is SGHDT and CDR2 is YYEEEE in the germline V gene.

This rearrangement joins TRBV11-2 to TRBJ2-7, with 11 positions matching TRBD2. Losses at the gene ends were 1 base for V and 5 bases for J; bases not matched to a gene: 7. The CDR3 is 16 amino acids. From germline, CDR1 is SGHAT and CDR2 FQNNGV. The CDR3 reads CASSLVAGGPRDEQYF. CDR3 coding DNA: TGTGCCAGCAGCTTAGTAGCGGGGGGGCCCCGGGACGAGCAGTACTTC.

V and J are TRBV4-1 and TRBJ2-2; 11 positions match TRBD2. The V and J ends lost 4 bases and 7 bases, in that order; junction bases with no gene match: 11. Germline CDR1 MGHRA, CDR2 YSYEKL. This CDR3 contains 17 residues. CDR3 in amino acids: CASSPRSSGGPLGELFF. As DNA, the CDR3 is TGCGCCAGCAGCCCCCGATCTAGCGGGGGGCCTCTCGGGGAGCTGTTTTTT.

The chain uses TRBV5-1 and TRBJ1-2; weak D call: TRBD1 (6 bases). The CDR3 has 13 amino acids. V lost 4 bases and J lost 4, with 11 bases in between. Germline assignment: CDR1 SGHRS and CDR2 YFSETQ. The CDR3 DNA follows: TGCGCCAGCAGCCGGGACATGAGCTATGGCTACACCTTC. Translation: CASSRDMSYGYTF.

The chain is built from TRBV7-9 and TRBJ1-1, with TRBD1 identical over 9 bases. Per germline, CDR1 SEHNR and CDR2 FQNEAQ (reference sequence). After removal of 1 base from V and 4 bases from J, the junction contained 4 bases not matched to a gene. There are 15 residues in the CDR3. The CDR3 bases are TGTGCCAGCAGCTTAGTGAACAGGGGGCTCACTGAAGCTTTCTTT. Residues: CASSLVNRGLTEAFF. Supplemented by reference TRBV7-9 and TRBJ1-1, the full variable domain reads DTGVSQNPRHKITKRGQNVTFRCDPISEHNRLYWYRQTLGQGPEFLTYFQNEAQLEKSRLLSDRFSAERPKGSFSTLEIQRTEQGDSAMYLCASSLVNRGLTEAFFGQGTRLTVV.